Shown below are 29 T cell receptor beta chains from a single sample sequenced in a study of blood T cell repertoires in COVID-19. Repertoires were generated with immunoSEQ multiplex PCR, while TCRdb's copy carries only in-frame clones and drops some. This sample yields fewer than 600,000 clones, of which 75% to 90% are seen a single time; roughly 0.92% belongs to the top ten. The sample taken for sequencing was peripheral blood. The source is a young man with COVID-19, enrolled during active disease.

V gene TRBV19 combines with J gene TRBJ1-1; 8 positions agree with TRBD1. V lost 7 bases, J lost 0 bases, and 4 bases stayed unmatched. The CDR3 consists of 14 residues. CDR1 and CDR2 (germline): LNHDA, SQIVND (reference sequence). In nucleotides, the CDR3 is TGTGCCAGTACCCGACAGGGGCTGAACACTGAAGCTTTCTTT. This translates into CASTRQGLNTEAFF.

This clone has just one count. The rearrangement uses TRBV7-8 and TRBJ1-1; D possibly corresponds to TRBD1 (6 bases). The germline V gene encodes CDR1 SGHVS and CDR2 FQNEAQ. This CDR3 region has 16 residues. V lost 0 bases and J 0 bases, leaving 11 bases between the germline ends. CDR3: CASSLAGGQMNTEAFF. CDR3 nucleotides: TGTGCCAGCAGCTTAGCCGGGGGGCAGATGAACACTGAAGCTTTCTTT. Using reference TRBV7-8 and TRBJ1-1 for the parts outside the CDR3, the full variable domain is GAGVSQSPRYKVAKRGQDVALRCDPISGHVSLFWYQQALGQGPEFLTYFQNEAQLDKSGLPSDRFFAERPEGSVSTLKIQRTQQEDSAVYLCASSLAGGQMNTEAFFGQGTRLTVV.

The rearrangement links TRBV15 to TRBJ2-7, with 9 positions matching TRBD2. Germline CDR1 and CDR2: LNHNV and YYDKDF (reference sequence). The CDR3 has 14 residues. J was trimmed by 6 bases and V by 0 bases; bases with no gene match: 3. CDR3 loop: CATSRDSGRSEQYF. Here the CDR3 DNA reads TGTGCCACCAGCAGAGATAGCGGGAGATCCGAGCAGTACTTC.

J is TRBJ2-7 and V is TRBV14; 9 bases are shared with TRBD2. Germline V gene sequence: CDR1 SGHDN, CDR2 FVKESK. Unmatched junction bases numbered 15, after V lost 6 bases and J lost 6 bases. The CDR3 has 16 amino acids. CDR3 coding DNA: TGTGCCAGCAGTCCGAGTAGCGGGAGTAGATTCGGCGAGCAGTACTTC. It codes for CASSPSSGSRFGEQYF.

The V gene is TRBV21-1, the J gene TRBJ1-1; the table calls TRBD1, which could not be checked here. TRBV21-1 is given as a pseudogene. The CDR3 extends over 14 amino acids. The CDR3 region has the DNA TGTGCCAGCAGCAAAGAGGGGCTTAGGACTGAAGCTTTCTTT. Protein product: CASSKEGLRTEAFF.

The genes are TRBV27 and TRBJ1-5, with D possibly being TRBD1 (5 bases). The germline V and J ends were trimmed by 5 bases and 3 bases, with 11 bases remaining between them. Germline CDR1 reads MNHEY; CDR2 reads SMNVEV (reference sequence). This CDR3 contains 14 residues. The CDR3 DNA reads as TGTGCCAGCAGTCTGGCAGGGAACAATCAGCCCCAGCATTTT. This codes for CASSLAGNNQPQHF.

The chain combines TRBV6-5 with TRBJ2-7, with D perhaps matching TRBD1 (7 bases). Trimming took off 6 bases at V and 1 base at J, with 13 bases between the two ends. Germline loops: CDR1 MNHEY, CDR2 SVGAGI. The CDR3 is 14 amino acids. The CDR3 here is CASRRDSVSYEQYF. CDR3 in DNA: TGTGCCAGCAGGCGGGACAGCGTATCCTACGAGCAGTACTTC.

The chain employs TRBV4-1 and TRBJ2-3; TRBD2 aligns across 8 bases. The trim removed 2 bases at V and 2 bases at J, leaving 12 bases unmatched. CDR3 length: 18 residues. Germline CDR1 reads MGHRA; CDR2 reads YSYEKL. The chain's CDR3 is CASSQPPLRSGNTDTQYF. The CDR3 nucleotides read TGCGCCAGCAGCCAACCACCCCTACGTAGCGGGAACACAGATACGCAGTATTTT.

The V call is TRBV5-4, the J call TRBJ1-1; D is ambiguous. The CDR3 length is 11 residues. Trimming pared 2 bases from V and 7 bases from J, leaving 6 bases between. CDR1 and CDR2 from the germline V gene are SGHNT and YYREEE (reference sequence). The CDR3 sequence: CASSLSSEAFF. CDR3 coding DNA: TGTGCCAGCAGCTTATCGAGTGAAGCTTTCTTT.

The rearrangement uses TRBV19 and TRBJ2-1; no reliable D call. The CDR3 is 13 amino acids. Germline values: CDR1 LNHDA, CDR2 SQIVND (reference sequence). V dropped 8 bases and J dropped 4 bases, with 12 bases sitting between them. This CDR3 is CASLGATYNEQFF. CDR3 nucleotide sequence: TGTGCCAGTCTTGGAGCCACATACAATGAGCAGTTCTTC.

This chain's CDR3 is CATQTANTGELFF. The CDR3 bases are TGTGCCACCCAGACAGCGAACACCGGGGAGCTGTTTTTT. J is TRBJ2-2 and V is TRBV27; D is perhaps TRBD1 (5 bases). CDR3 size: 13 residues. V gave up 10 bases and J gave up 0 bases, with 9 bases separating them. Germline CDR1 reads MNHEY; CDR2 reads SMNVEV (reference sequence).

In DNA form, the CDR3 reads TGTGCCAGCAGCTCGGTAGGGCGGGCTGATACGCAGTATTTT. Encoded protein: CASSSVGRADTQYF. The genes are TRBV11-2 and TRBJ2-3; tentative D call: TRBD2 (5 bases). The CDR3 covers 14 residues. CDR1 and CDR2 from the germline V gene are SGHAT and FQNNGV. Trimming pared 4 bases from V and 6 bases from J, leaving 14 bases between. The full variable domain, rest sourced from reference TRBV11-2 and TRBJ2-3, is EAGVAQSPRYKIIEKRQSVAFWCNPISGHATLYWYQQILGQGPKLLIQFQNNGVVDDSQLPKDRFSAERLKGVDSTLKIQPAKLEDSAVYLCASSSVGRADTQYFGPGTRLTVL.

The chain recombines TRBV2 with TRBJ1-6; 10 positions match TRBD1. The ends lost 6 bases at V and 10 bases at J; junction bases unmatched: 9. CDR3 length equals 15 residues. The germline gives CDR1 SNHLY, CDR2 FYNNEI. CDR3 in DNA: TGTGCCAGCAGGACCGGGACAGGGGAAGGGTCACCCCTCCACTTT. Encoded protein: CASRTGTGEGSPLHF.

V gene TRBV5-1 combines with J gene TRBJ1-6, with 8 bases fitting TRBD1. This CDR3 spans 15 amino acids. The germline gives CDR1 SGHRS, CDR2 YFSETQ. The V segment lost 0 bases and the J segment 8 bases; nucleotides outside the gene matches: 4. The CDR3: CASSLERTGHSPLHF. The CDR3 DNA is TGCGCCAGCAGCTTGGAGAGGACAGGGCATTCACCCCTCCACTTT.

The rearrangement joins TRBV7-9 to TRBJ2-1; no clear D. V lost 7 bases and J 7 bases, leaving 11 bases between the germline ends. The CDR3 sequence is 12 residues long. Germline V gives CDR1 SEHNR, CDR2 FQNEAQ (reference sequence). The CDR3 sequence is CASKPLGNEQFF. In nucleotides, the CDR3 is TGTGCCAGCAAACCGCTAGGAAATGAGCAGTTCTTC.

The chain is built from TRBV11-2 and TRBJ2-6; 8 positions agree with TRBD1. Germline CDR1 reads SGHAT; CDR2 reads FQNNGV. The CDR3 is 19 amino acids. V lost 5 bases to trimming and J lost 4 bases; unmatched junction nucleotides: 16. The CDR3 DNA sequence: TGTGCCAGCAGCCCAGGGGCTCGGCAGGGGGCTACGGGGGCCAACGTCCTGACTTTC. It codes for CASSPGARQGATGANVLTF.

The chain uses TRBV9 and TRBJ1-6; TRBD1 is a possible D gene (6 bases). V was shortened by 0 bases and J by 10 bases, with 11 bases between the two germline ends. CDR3 length: 14 amino acids. Germline assignment: CDR1 SGDLS and CDR2 YYNGEE. CDR3 DNA: TGTGCCAGCAGCGTAGCAGGGGTAAGCTCACCCCTCCACTTT. Translating it yields CASSVAGVSSPLHF.

The chain employs TRBV27 and TRBJ2-7; maybe TRBD1 (6 bases). The CDR3 extends over 13 amino acids. The V gene lost 4 bases and the J gene lost 6 bases, with 13 bases spanning the gap. Germline V lookup: CDR1 MNHEY, CDR2 SMNVEV (reference sequence). The CDR3: CASSSFLGGEQYF. In nucleotides, the CDR3 is TGTGCCAGCAGTTCCTTCCTAGGGGGCGAGCAGTACTTC.

This clone has a single count. The gene calls are TRBV12-3 or TRBV12-4 and TRBJ1-1, with unresolved D. The CDR3 length is 12 residues. Deletions cut 2 bases from V and 3 bases from J, with 4 bases between. DNA of the CDR3: TGTGCCAGCAGTTTACCGGACACTGAAGCTTTCTTT. Translated, it gives CASSLPDTEAFF.

V usage is TRBV19 and J usage is TRBJ2-2; 9 positions match TRBD1. The CDR3 length is 15 residues. With V trimmed by 5 bases and J by 4 bases, 5 bases remained unmatched. Germline values: CDR1 LNHDA, CDR2 SQIVND (reference sequence). CDR3: CASSPGQGITGELFF. CDR3 bases: TGTGCCAGTAGTCCGGGACAGGGTATCACCGGGGAGCTGTTTTTT.

V is TRBV20-1 and J is TRBJ2-3, with 7 bases that match TRBD2. Germline CDR1 DFQATT, CDR2 SNEGSKA (reference sequence). Unmatched junction bases numbered 7, after V lost 3 bases and J lost 4 bases. This CDR3 is built from 14 residues. This chain's CDR3 is CSASYSGFADTQYF. The CDR3 DNA sequence: TGCAGTGCTAGTTATAGCGGGTTTGCAGATACGCAGTATTTT.

A few counts support this clone. This chain connects TRBV5-5 to TRBJ1-5, with TRBD1 identical over 7 bases. The V and J ends lost 4 bases and 6 bases, in that order; junction bases with no gene match: 4. The CDR3 runs to 13 residues. CDR1 is SGHKS, CDR2 YYEKEE, per germline (reference sequence). The CDR3 loop is CASSPDRAQPQHF. The CDR3 DNA is TGTGCCAGCAGCCCCGACAGGGCTCAGCCCCAGCATTTT.

The chain joins TRBV6-5 to TRBJ2-1; 9 positions match TRBD1. CDR1 is MNHEY and CDR2 is SVGAGI in the germline V gene. J gave up 1 base and V 8 bases, and 6 bases lay outside the gene matches. CDR3 size: 15 residues. The CDR3 loop is CASRGTGLSYNEQFF. The DNA for the CDR3 is TGTGCCAGCCGGGGGACAGGGTTATCCTACAATGAGCAGTTCTTC.

This sequence joins TRBV6-5 and TRBJ1-3; 7 nucleotides align to TRBD1. Germline V lookup: CDR1 MNHEY, CDR2 SVGAGI. The CDR3 loop spans 14 amino acids. The ends lost 6 bases at V and 4 bases at J; junction bases unmatched: 6. Here the CDR3 reads CASRPGTAGNTIYF. As DNA, the CDR3 is TGTGCCAGCAGACCGGGGACAGCAGGAAACACCATATATTTT.

This sequence joins TRBV6-5 and TRBJ2-5; D perhaps matches TRBD2 (6 bases). The CDR3 sequence is 14 residues long. Germline V gives CDR1 MNHEY, CDR2 SVGAGI. Trimming shortened V by 6 bases and J by 4 bases, and 15 bases separated the two germline ends. CDR3 residues: CASRTGDLRETQYF. DNA for the CDR3: TGTGCCAGCAGAACCGGGGACTTGAGAGAGACCCAGTACTTC.

The chain is built from TRBV7-2 and TRBJ2-7; D may be TRBD1 (5 bases). Looked up from germline, CDR1 is SGHTA and CDR2 is FQGNSA. Trimming shortened V by 5 bases and J by 2 bases, and 7 bases separated the two germline ends. This CDR3 is 12 amino acids long. The CDR3 coding sequence is TGTGCCAGCAGCCTGGACACCTACGAGCAGTACTTC. Its protein product is CASSLDTYEQYF. The whole variable domain, filled in from reference TRBV7-2 and TRBJ2-7, reads GAGVSQSPSNKVTEKGKDVELRCDPISGHTALYWYRQSLGQGLEFLIYFQGNSAPDKSGLPSDRFSAERTGGSVSTLTIQRTQQEDSAVYLCASSLDTYEQYFGPGTRLTVT.

This clone was seen a handful of times. The V gene is TRBV24-1, the J gene TRBJ1-2, with 9 bases lining up with TRBD1. Germline V CDR1 and CDR2: KGHDR, SFDVKD. Trimming cost V 4 bases and J 4 bases; bases outside gene matches: 0. The CDR3 spans 13 residues. The CDR3: CATSETGGYGYTF. The CDR3 coding sequence is TGTGCCACCAGTGAGACAGGGGGCTATGGCTACACCTTC.

The rearrangement links TRBV9 to TRBJ1-1, with TRBD1 matching 7 bases. Germline-derived CDR1 and CDR2 are SGDLS and YYNGEE. After removal of 4 bases from V and 4 bases from J, the junction contained 7 bases not matched to a gene. The CDR3 extends over 14 amino acids. The chain's CDR3 is CASSPADRATEAFF. The DNA for the CDR3 is TGTGCCAGCAGCCCTGCCGACAGGGCCACTGAAGCTTTCTTT. The complete variable domain, with remaining parts taken from reference TRBV9 and TRBJ1-1, reads DSGVTQTPKHLITATGQRVTLRCSPRSGDLSVYWYQQSLDQGLQFLIQYYNGEERAKGNILERFSAQQFPDLHSELNLSSLELGDSALYFCASSPADRATEAFFGQGTRLTVV.

The rearrangement joins TRBV5-1 to TRBJ2-3, with 8 nucleotides matching TRBD2. The V segment lost 2 bases and the J segment 1 base; nucleotides outside the gene matches: 3. Germline lookup yields CDR1 SGHRS and CDR2 YFSETQ. This CDR3 has 15 amino acids. CDR3 in DNA: TGCGCCAGCAGCTTAGCGGGGGCCGGCACAGATACGCAGTATTTT. As protein: CASSLAGAGTDTQYF. Based on the CDR3 plus reference TRBV5-1 and TRBJ2-3, the full variable domain is KAGVTQTPRYLIKTRGQQVTLSCSPISGHRSVSWYQQTPGQGLQFLFEYFSETQRNKGNFPGRFSGRQFSNSRSEMNVSTLELGDSALYLCASSLAGAGTDTQYFGPGTRLTVL.